The subject of this entry is one T cell receptor (beta chain). Its target is unknown. Authors' analysis steps: It was from CDR3 differences across clinicopathological groups that a distant-metastasis classifier for papillary thyroid cancer was built. MiXCR re-clonotyped the PCR reads for TCRdb. The V and J calls come from TCRdb's annotation, not from the publication. The data hold over 15,000 clones, with around 28% observed a single time. The data belong to a study of metastatic and nonmetastatic thyroid tumors. Study details: Across blood and tumor or nodule tissue, repertoires from malignant and benign thyroid patients were compared with one another. General observations from the study: Benign nodules reportedly had significantly lower TCR beta diversity than malignant thyroid tumors in blood and tumor.

Every patient was untreated before thyroid surgery. Sequencing was carried out using tumor tissue. The origin of this receptor is a female donor with papillary thyroid cancer or a benign thyroid nodule (not recorded which). Some clones in this sample may be carry-over from other donors' samples.

CDR3 DNA sequence: TGTGCCAGCAGCTCCCAGGGGGCGGGAATTTACTACGAGCAGTACTTC. Protein product: CASSSQGAGIYYEQYF. The gene calls are TRBV11-2 and TRBJ2-7; 8 bases align to TRBD1. V dropped 4 bases and J dropped 3; count of bases not matched to a gene: 11. CDR1 is SGHAT, CDR2 FQNNGV, per germline. This CDR3 is 16 amino acids long.